A single sample is the source of the 30 T cell receptor beta chains below, sequenced in a study of cytotoxic CD8 clonotypes in ibrutinib-treated CLL. Using immunoSEQ multiplex PCR, the repertoire was profiled, and TCRdb retains in-frame clones only, with some absent. The sample has around 200,000 clones, about four fifths seen once; the top ten hold over 9.5%. The sequenced sample was PBMCs, obtained after 12 months of ibrutinib treatment. The receptors were gathered from a human donor with chronic lymphocytic leukemia.

The chain is built from TRBV7-6 and TRBJ2-1; D remains unclear. V was clipped by 1 base and J by 6 bases, with 4 bases between them. Germline V gives CDR1 SGHVS, CDR2 FNYEAQ. The CDR3 runs 12 residues. The CDR3 nucleotides are TGTGCCAGCAGCTTAGGGGCCAATGAGCAGTTCTTC. Translating it yields CASSLGANEQFF.

In this sample, this clone turned up once. The V gene is TRBV19, the J gene TRBJ1-5; the D gene is possibly TRBD1 (5 bases). This CDR3 is 15 amino acids long. Trimming removed 5 bases at V and 3 bases at J, with 14 bases between. Germline loops: CDR1 LNHDA, CDR2 SQIVND (reference sequence). The CDR3 reads CASSHSLTVNQPQHF. CDR3 nucleotide sequence: TGTGCCAGTAGTCACAGCCTGACAGTCAATCAGCCCCAGCATTTT.

The chain carries TRBV6-5 and TRBJ2-1, with D perhaps matching TRBD1 (5 bases). Trimming took off 6 bases at V and 3 bases at J, with 15 bases between the two ends. Germline V gene lookup returns CDR1 MNHEY and CDR2 SVGAGI. The CDR3 sequence is 15 residues long. The CDR3 region is CASSPIGAGYNEQFF. The CDR3 bases are TGTGCCAGCAGCCCGATTGGGGCTGGCTACAATGAGCAGTTCTTC.

This chain links TRBV7-2 with TRBJ1-6, with TRBD1 matching over 10 bases. V shed 6 bases and J 9 bases; nucleotides not matched to a gene: 5. The CDR3 runs to 14 residues. Germline CDR1 is SGHTA and CDR2 is FQGNSA. The chain's CDR3 is CASRPGTGVSPLHF. CDR3 nucleotides: TGTGCCAGCAGACCCGGGACAGGGGTTTCACCCCTCCACTTT.

This chain uses TRBV5-6 with TRBJ2-7; 8 bases line up with TRBD1. Trimming took 3 bases from V and 2 from J; bases not matched to a gene: 7. The CDR3 consists of 15 residues. Per the germline V gene, CDR1 is SGHDT and CDR2 is YYEEEE. This CDR3 is CASSSPGQVAYEQYF. CDR3 sequence (DNA): TGTGCCAGCAGCTCACCGGGACAGGTGGCCTACGAGCAGTACTTC.

This chain links TRBV7-9 with TRBJ1-5, with D possibly TRBD1 on 5 matching bases. Germline-derived CDR1 and CDR2 are SEHNR and FQNEAQ (reference sequence). The length of the CDR3 is 15 residues. V gave up 3 bases and J gave up 3 bases, with 12 bases separating them. The CDR3 protein is CASSFSGDPNQPQHF. CDR3 DNA sequence: TGTGCCAGCAGCTTTTCGGGGGATCCCAATCAGCCCCAGCATTTT. The full variable domain, its missing parts supplied by reference TRBV7-9 and TRBJ1-5, is DTGVSQNPRHKITKRGQNVTFRCDPISEHNRLYWYRQTLGQGPEFLTYFQNEAQLEKSRLLSDRFSAERPKGSFSTLEIQRTEQGDSAMYLCASSFSGDPNQPQHFGDGTRLSIL.

The table lists this clone with a few counts. The V call is TRBV28, the J call TRBJ2-1; D gene uncertain. V lost 5 bases and J lost 7, with 9 bases in between. Germline V gene lookup returns CDR1 MDHEN and CDR2 SYDVKM. This CDR3 has 12 residues. CDR3 DNA sequence: TGTGCCAGCAGTCAGTTGGGGAATGAGCAGTTCTTC. This sequence encodes CASSQLGNEQFF.

CDR3 in DNA: TGTGCCAGTAGGGGGTATGTGGACATGAACACTGAAGCTTTCTTT. Residues: CASRGYVDMNTEAFF. The V gene is TRBV19, the J gene TRBJ1-1; tentatively, D is TRBD1 (5 bases). Germline assignment: CDR1 LNHDA and CDR2 SQIVND (reference sequence). V was trimmed by 6 bases and J by 0 bases, leaving 14 bases between them. This CDR3 spans 15 amino acids.

The chain has TRBV6-1 and TRBJ2-4; TRBD2 might be the D (5 bases). The CDR3 extends over 15 amino acids. Per the germline V gene, CDR1 is MNHNS and CDR2 is SASEGT. V dropped 2 bases and J dropped 7 bases, with 15 bases sitting between them. CDR3 in DNA: TGTGCCAGCAGTGAACCCGCCGGAGGAATGAACATTCAGTACTTC. Translating it yields CASSEPAGGMNIQYF.

The rearrangement uses TRBV28 and TRBJ2-2, with D perhaps TRBD1 or TRBD2 (5 bases each). The germline V gene has CDR1 MDHEN and CDR2 SYDVKM. The CDR3 extends over 15 amino acids. Trimming stripped 8 bases from V and 2 bases from J, with 15 bases between. Here the CDR3 reads CASHAGTVNTGELFF. CDR3 coding DNA: TGTGCCAGCCACGCCGGGACCGTCAACACCGGGGAGCTGTTTTTT.

The CDR3 DNA reads as TGTGCCAGTAGTATCAGGGGACTAGCGGGAGGACCCACCGGGGAGCTGTTTTTT. Its protein is CASSIRGLAGGPTGELFF. This sequence joins TRBV19 and TRBJ2-2, with TRBD2 identical over 15 bases. The CDR3 spans 18 residues. CDR1 is LNHDA and CDR2 is SQIVND in the germline V gene (reference sequence). The J segment lost 4 bases and the V segment lost 3 bases, leaving 6 bases of the junction unmatched.

This chain uses TRBV6-5 with TRBJ2-3; TRBD1 matches 12 bases. The J segment lost 4 bases and the V segment lost 2 bases, leaving 1 base of the junction unmatched. The germline gives CDR1 MNHEY, CDR2 SVGAGI. This CDR3 has 15 residues. Here the CDR3 DNA reads TGTGCCAGCAGTTACCGGGACAGGGGGCCAGATACGCAGTATTTT. Its translation is CASSYRDRGPDTQYF.

The V call is TRBV9, the J call TRBJ2-6; 8 nucleotides agree with TRBD1. The V segment lost 0 bases and the J segment 0 bases; nucleotides outside the gene matches: 14. The length of the CDR3 is 21 residues. Germline CDR1 is SGDLS and CDR2 is YYNGEE. The CDR3 DNA is TGTGCCAGCAGCGTAGTTAGCGCTACGACAGGGGCCTTCTCTGGGGCCAACGTCCTGACTTTC. Translated, it gives CASSVVSATTGAFSGANVLTF.

The rearrangement links TRBV5-1 to TRBJ2-3; the match to TRBD2 covers 10 bases. V was clipped by 4 bases and J by 1 base; unmatched bases: 6. The germline V gene encodes CDR1 SGHRS and CDR2 YFSETQ. The CDR3 consists of 16 residues. CDR3 nucleotides: TGCGCCAGCAGCCCCGCCCTAGCGGGGGGCACAGATACGCAGTATTTT. It is translated as CASSPALAGGTDTQYF.

This clone was recorded only once. The chain has TRBV12-5 and TRBJ2-1; 7 bases are shared with TRBD2. CDR3 length equals 15 residues. V gave up 7 bases and J gave up 6 bases; unmatched junction bases: 12. CDR1 is LGHNT and CDR2 is FRNRAP in the germline V gene. Here the CDR3 reads CASAWQAGPGNEQFF. CDR3 coding DNA: TGTGCTAGTGCTTGGCAAGCGGGGCCAGGCAATGAGCAGTTCTTC.

The chain couples TRBV19 to TRBJ1-1; D perhaps matches TRBD1 (5 bases). The CDR3 is 13 residues long. V was shortened by 2 bases and J by 5 bases, with 9 bases between the two germline ends. Germline assignment: CDR1 LNHDA and CDR2 SQIVND (reference sequence). Written as DNA, the CDR3 is TGTGCCAGTAGTATAATCGGGGGAACTGAAGCTTTCTTT. Amino acid sequence: CASSIIGGTEAFF.

CDR3 residues: CASSQGSNSPLHF. CDR3 in DNA: TGTGCCAGCTCGCAAGGGTCGAATTCACCCCTCCACTTT. This chain connects TRBV18 to TRBJ1-6, with D unclear. The ends were cut back, 6 bases at V and 7 bases at J, with 10 bases in the middle. This CDR3 is built from 13 residues. Per the germline V gene, CDR1 is KGHSH and CDR2 is LQKENI.

There are a few counts of this clone. V is TRBV5-4 and J is TRBJ2-5, with 7 nucleotides matching TRBD2. CDR1 SGHNT and CDR2 YYREEE come from the germline V gene (reference sequence). The trim removed 0 bases at V and 3 bases at J, leaving 5 bases unmatched. The CDR3 loop spans 15 amino acids. The CDR3 coding sequence is TGTGCCAGCAGCTTGGCATGGGGGGGGGAAGAGACCCAGTACTTC. Protein sequence: CASSLAWGGEETQYF. The full variable domain, with the rest looked up from reference TRBV5-4 and TRBJ2-5, is ETGVTQSPTHLIKTRGQQVTLRCSSQSGHNTVSWYQQALGQGPQFIFQYYREEENGRGNFPPRFSGLQFPNYSSELNVNALELDDSALYLCASSLAWGGEETQYFGPGTRLLVL.

The chain carries TRBV28 and TRBJ1-4, with 9 bases that match TRBD1. The trim removed 6 bases at V and 13 bases at J, leaving 6 bases unmatched. CDR1 and CDR2 (germline): MDHEN, SYDVKM. The CDR3 is made up of 12 amino acids. This chain's CDR3 is CASRYPGQGLFF. CDR3 nucleotides: TGTGCCAGCAGATACCCGGGACAGGGACTGTTTTTT.

The chain carries TRBV28 and TRBJ2-1; a weak D match, TRBD2 (5 bases). The CDR3 covers 16 residues. Looked up from germline, CDR1 is MDHEN and CDR2 is SYDVKM. Trimming took off 6 bases at V and 4 bases at J, with 19 bases between the two ends. CDR3 protein: CASSQELALYYNEQFF. The CDR3 DNA sequence: TGTGCCAGCAGCCAAGAGCTAGCCCTCTATTACAATGAGCAGTTCTTC.

This chain links TRBV30 with TRBJ1-6; D remains unclear. Trimming cost V 2 bases and J 10 bases, with 18 bases left between them. Germline-derived CDR1 and CDR2 are GTSNPN and SVGIG (reference sequence). The CDR3 is 15 amino acids. DNA for the CDR3: TGTGCCTGGAGTCGAAACTCCCTCGAGGGCTCACCCCTCCACTTT. It specifies CAWSRNSLEGSPLHF.

The chain joins TRBV19 to TRBJ1-4, with D unresolved. The germline V gene has CDR1 LNHDA and CDR2 SQIVND (reference sequence). The CDR3 has 17 amino acids. V was clipped by 5 bases and J by 0 bases, with 16 bases between them. CDR3 bases: TGTGCCAGTAGTCGACACGGAATAGGTGCAACTAATGAAAAACTGTTTTTT. Residues: CASSRHGIGATNEKLFF.

This clone showed up just a few times. The rearrangement links TRBV10-1 to TRBJ2-3, with a tentative D call TRBD1 (6 bases). The CDR3 totals 17 residues. The V and J ends lost 2 bases and 2 bases respectively, with 17 bases between them. Germline values: CDR1 WNHNN, CDR2 SYGVQD (reference sequence). CDR3 region: CASSEKQGLFPTDTQYF. CDR3 coding DNA: TGCGCCAGCAGTGAGAAGCAGGGGCTCTTCCCCACAGATACGCAGTATTTT.

This rearrangement joins TRBV6-1 to TRBJ1-5; unclear D gene. The CDR3 runs to 14 residues. From germline, CDR1 is MNHNS and CDR2 SASEGT. Trimming cost V 7 bases and J 0 bases, with 10 bases left between them. The CDR3 DNA is TGTGCCAGCATCACAGACATTAGCAATCAGCCCCAGCATTTT. Translation gives CASITDISNQPQHF.

The V gene is TRBV4-1, the J gene TRBJ2-5; TRBD2 is a possible D gene (6 bases). Trimming removed 3 bases from V and 1 base from J, with 9 bases in between. This CDR3 has 14 residues. Germline values: CDR1 MGHRA, CDR2 YSYEKL. CDR3 sequence reads: CASSQEGVQETQYF. CDR3 nucleotide sequence: TGCGCCAGCAGCCAGGAGGGCGTCCAAGAGACCCAGTACTTC.

The genes are TRBV4-1 and TRBJ2-1; D is possibly TRBD1 (5 bases). The CDR3 loop spans 13 amino acids. CDR1 and CDR2 (germline): MGHRA, YSYEKL. V was clipped by 1 base and J by 5 bases, with 6 bases between them. The CDR3 nucleotides read TGCGCCAGCAGCCAAGGACAGCACAATGAGCAGTTCTTC. It yields the protein CASSQGQHNEQFF.

This rearrangement joins TRBV19 to TRBJ2-1; 12 bases agree with TRBD2. V lost 2 bases, J lost 8 bases, and 7 bases stayed unmatched. CDR1 and CDR2 (germline): LNHDA, SQIVND (reference sequence). CDR3 size: 16 residues. CDR3 in amino acids: CASSILPSGRAHEQFF. CDR3 nucleotides: TGTGCCAGTAGTATATTGCCTAGCGGGAGGGCCCATGAGCAGTTCTTC.

The chain couples TRBV5-4 to TRBJ1-1, with 9 positions matching TRBD1. Trimming removed 2 bases from V and 5 bases from J; junction bases left unmatched: 7. Germline-derived CDR1 and CDR2 are SGHNT and YYREEE (reference sequence). The CDR3 totals 15 residues. The CDR3 nucleotides are TGTGCCAGCAGCTTAGTGACAGGGGGTAAAACTGAAGCTTTCTTT. This translates into CASSLVTGGKTEAFF.

A single count supports this clone. The V and J genes are TRBV6-5 and TRBJ2-7, with 7 bases matching TRBD1. The CDR3 covers 15 residues. CDR1 is MNHEY, CDR2 SVGAGI, per germline. V shed 4 bases, J shed 4 bases, and the junction held 10 bases outside the gene matches. The DNA for the CDR3 is TGTGCCAGCAGTTTATCGGGACAGTTCCGTTACGAGCAGTACTTC. Its protein is CASSLSGQFRYEQYF.

The chain joins TRBV6-1 to TRBJ2-1; D is unresolved. V was pared by 7 bases and J by 5 bases, with 15 bases between. This CDR3 spans 14 amino acids. In germline, CDR1 is MNHNS, CDR2 SASEGT. CDR3 amino acids: CASKANLLNNEQFF. The CDR3 coding sequence is TGTGCCAGCAAAGCTAATCTGTTGAACAATGAGCAGTTCTTC.